This T cell receptor (beta chain) stems from a study of CD8+ T cells in alopecia areata. Study-level background: Dosing with tofacitinib proceeded for 6 to 18 months, followed by 6 months off drug. Using the percentage of affected scalp area, treated patients' severity was scored.

Reverse transcribed after extraction, RNA yielded cDNA as the sequencing template. Sequencing used immunoSEQ multiplex PCR; TCRdb keeps in-frame clones, though not all of them. This table holds some 200,000 clones, about 50% found once. General study results and limits: A great number of expanded lesional clones endured in scalp and blood during tofacitinib.

CDR1 is GTSNPN and CDR2 is SVGIG in the germline V gene (reference sequence). The ends were cut back, 2 bases at V and 10 bases at J, with 9 bases in the middle. CDR3 length: 12 residues. A few counts support this clone. Its specificity is not known. Treatment given: oral pan-JAK inhibitor, 5-10 mg twice daily. The clonotype was recovered from a human donor with alopecia areata. V is TRBV30 and J is TRBJ1-6; D gene uncertain. Material: CD4+ T cells sorted from blood, obtained at week 4, from a patient treated with tofacitinib. The DNA of the CDR3 is TGTGCCTGGAGTATGCCGAGATCACCCCTCCACTTT. As protein: CAWSMPRSPLHF.